The next 19 T cell receptor beta chains were all read from a single sample in a study of sequential checkpoint blockade in melanoma. Treatment meaning: randomized to nivolumab then ipilimumab (arm A) or the reverse (arm B). Only in-frame clones appear in the TCRdb table, and some are missing; sequencing was by immunoSEQ multiplex PCR. The table includes about 22,000 clones, around 86% detected once. Material: CD8+ T cells sorted from blood (inferred from file names), obtained from a patient given nivolumab and ipilimumab in sequence. The source is a human donor with melanoma.

The chain recombines TRBV4-2 with TRBJ1-1; 8 bases agree with TRBD1. Germline CDR1 and CDR2: LGHNA and YNFKEQ. The trim removed 1 base at V and 1 base at J, leaving 2 bases unmatched. This CDR3 comprises 15 residues. CDR3 nucleotides: TGTGCCAGCAGCCAAGTGACAGGGGAGAACACTGAAGCTTTCTTT. This gives the protein CASSQVTGENTEAFF.

This clone was seen a few times. The J gene is TRBJ1-5, the V gene TRBV27; D might be TRBD1 (5 bases). V was clipped by 4 bases and J by 2 bases, with 9 bases between them. CDR1 is MNHEY, CDR2 SMNVEV, per germline (reference sequence). The CDR3 length is 14 residues. As DNA, the CDR3 is TGTGCCAGCAGTTCCAGGGAAGGCAATCAGCCCCAGCATTTT. Translating it yields CASSSREGNQPQHF.

V usage is TRBV5-6 and J usage is TRBJ2-5; 8 bases align to TRBD1. The J call may be wrong; the DNA end is better matched by TRBJ2-7. This CDR3 contains 14 residues. Germline V CDR1 and CDR2: SGHDT, YYEEEE. The CDR3 bases are TGTGCCAGCAGACCCAGGGACAGGCCCTACGAGCAGTACTTC. Translation gives CASRPRDRPYEQYF.

This rearrangement joins TRBV6-5 to TRBJ2-2, with 7 bases fitting TRBD1. Germline V gene sequence: CDR1 MNHEY, CDR2 SVGAGI. Trimming at V came to 8 bases and at J to 1 base, leaving 7 bases not matched to a gene. This CDR3 region has 15 residues. The CDR3 DNA follows: TGTGCCAGCCAACCGGGACAGTGGAACACCGGGGAGCTGTTTTTT. This codes for CASQPGQWNTGELFF.

The J gene is TRBJ1-5, the V gene TRBV9; no firm D call. Trimming cost V 2 bases and J 2 bases, with 11 bases left between them. The germline CDR1 and CDR2 sequences are SGDLS and YYNGEE. The CDR3 runs 15 residues. This CDR3 is CASSVTDGGNQPQHF. The CDR3 bases are TGTGCCAGCAGCGTGACGGATGGAGGCAATCAGCCCCAGCATTTT.

J is TRBJ1-2 and V is TRBV28, with a weak D call TRBD1 (6 bases). Germline CDR1 MDHEN, CDR2 SYDVKM. The CDR3 spans 13 residues. The ends were cut back, 5 bases at V and 8 bases at J, with 15 bases in the middle. CDR3 DNA: TGTGCCAGCAGTCTGGCACAGGGTTGGGGCTACACCTTC. This gives the protein CASSLAQGWGYTF.

The J gene is TRBJ2-1, the V gene TRBV28; 9 nucleotides match TRBD2. CDR3 length: 14 amino acids. Germline lookup yields CDR1 MDHEN and CDR2 SYDVKM. J lost 6 bases, V lost 2 bases, and 2 bases had no gene match. CDR3 loop: CASSLAGGLNEQFF. The CDR3 DNA is TGTGCCAGCAGTTTAGCGGGGGGGCTCAATGAGCAGTTCTTC.

This rearrangement joins TRBV5-4 to TRBJ2-5, with 10 bases that match TRBD1. With V trimmed by 8 bases and J by 1 base, 5 bases remained unmatched. Germline V gives CDR1 SGHNT, CDR2 YYREEE (reference sequence). CDR3 length: 14 amino acids. CDR3 residues: CASTDRGFQETQYF. The DNA of the CDR3 is TGTGCCAGTACGGACAGGGGGTTCCAAGAGACCCAGTACTTC.

This chain uses TRBV2 with TRBJ1-4; D might be TRBD1 (6 bases). Between the trimmed V and J ends, which lost 8 bases and 1 base, there was a span of 8 bases. CDR3 length equals 13 residues. The germline V gene encodes CDR1 SNHLY and CDR2 FYNNEI. The CDR3 is CASWGRTNEKLFF. The CDR3 DNA follows: TGTGCCAGCTGGGGGCGAACTAATGAAAAACTGTTTTTT.

V and J are TRBV5-4 and TRBJ2-3, with 8 bases that match TRBD2. The J segment lost 1 base and the V segment lost 1 base, leaving 2 bases of the junction unmatched. CDR3 length equals 15 residues. Per the germline V gene, CDR1 is SGHNT and CDR2 is YYREEE (reference sequence). The CDR3 reads CASSLQGLGTDTQYF. DNA of the CDR3: TGTGCCAGCAGCTTGCAGGGACTAGGCACAGATACGCAGTATTTT. Filled out from reference TRBV5-4 and TRBJ2-3, the complete variable domain reads ETGVTQSPTHLIKTRGQQVTLRCSSQSGHNTVSWYQQALGQGPQFIFQYYREEENGRGNFPPRFSGLQFPNYSSELNVNALELDDSALYLCASSLQGLGTDTQYFGPGTRLTVL.

This clone has just a few counts. The chain combines TRBV6-6 with TRBJ1-5; 8 bases fit TRBD1. The length of the CDR3 is 15 residues. Germline CDR1 MNHNY, CDR2 SVGAGI (reference sequence). The V segment lost 6 bases and the J segment 1 base; nucleotides outside the gene matches: 5. The CDR3 DNA reads TGTGCCAGCAGCCTTAGGACAGGGAGCAATCAGCCCCAGCATTTT. Its translation: CASSLRTGSNQPQHF.

The chain links TRBV5-5 to TRBJ2-7; tentative D call: TRBD1 (5 bases). The CDR3 loop spans 14 amino acids. V was clipped by 0 bases and J by 3 bases, with 10 bases between them. Germline V lookup: CDR1 SGHKS, CDR2 YYEKEE (reference sequence). The CDR3 coding sequence is TGTGCCAGCAGCTTGGATTCAGGGTTCTACGAGCAGTACTTC. Translating it yields CASSLDSGFYEQYF.

The V call is TRBV7-9, the J call TRBJ2-3, with TRBD1 matching 7 bases. From germline, CDR1 is SEHNR and CDR2 FQNEAQ (reference sequence). This CDR3 spans 15 amino acids. Losses at the gene ends were 5 bases for V and 0 bases for J; bases not matched to a gene: 5. The CDR3 region has the DNA TGTGCCAGCAGCCTGGACAGGTTTAGCACAGATACGCAGTATTTT. Protein sequence: CASSLDRFSTDTQYF.

This clone was recorded once. The chain uses TRBV20-1 and TRBJ1-1; D not resolved. CDR1 and CDR2 (germline): DFQATT, SNEGSKA (reference sequence). The CDR3 extends over 11 amino acids. V shed 2 bases and J shed 11 bases, with 12 bases lying between them. CDR3 protein: CSARTEGWAFF. Here the CDR3 DNA reads TGCAGTGCTAGAACGGAGGGCTGGGCTTTCTTT.

The J gene is TRBJ2-5, the V gene TRBV5-8, with a possible D match to TRBD1 (5 bases). Deletions cut 0 bases from V and 4 bases from J, with 10 bases between. Germline V gene lookup returns CDR1 SGHTS and CDR2 YDEGEE. The CDR3 has 14 residues. CDR3 DNA sequence: TGTGCCAGCAGCTTGGGTCGACAGAGAGAGACCCAGTACTTC. This codes for CASSLGRQRETQYF. Full variable domain (rest looked up from reference TRBV5-8 and TRBJ2-5): EAGVTQSPTHLIKTRGQQATLRCSPISGHTSVYWYQQALGLGLQFLLWYDEGEERNRGNFPPRFSGRQFPNYSSELNVNALELEDSALYLCASSLGRQRETQYFGPGTRLLVL.

This chain connects TRBV6-6 to TRBJ2-1, with D tentatively TRBD2 (7 bases). The germline gives CDR1 MNHNY, CDR2 SVGAGI (reference sequence). The CDR3 is 15 residues long. The germline V and J ends were trimmed by 6 bases and 6 bases, with 18 bases remaining between them. The CDR3 loop reads CASRGGTTNFNEQFF. In DNA, the CDR3 is TGTGCCAGCAGGGGGGGGACAACTAATTTCAATGAGCAGTTCTTC.

This chain joins TRBV5-1 and TRBJ2-5, with D possibly TRBD2 on 6 matching bases. Near its end, the DNA agrees better with TRBJ2-7, so the J call may be wrong. Germline CDR1 is SGHRS and CDR2 is YFSETQ. The CDR3 spans 13 residues. As DNA, the CDR3 is TGCGCCAGCAGCTTGGGCGGGGCCCTCGAGCAGTACTTC. It codes for CASSLGGALEQYF.

The table lists this clone with a count of one. The J gene is TRBJ2-2, the V gene TRBV5-4, with 10 bases fitting TRBD2. Trimming took 0 bases from V and 3 from J; bases not matched to a gene: 5. CDR1 SGHNT and CDR2 YYREEE come from the germline V gene (reference sequence). The CDR3 runs to 17 residues. This chain's CDR3 is CASSLDTSGMHTGELFF. The CDR3 bases are TGTGCCAGCAGCTTGGACACTAGCGGGATGCACACCGGGGAGCTGTTTTTT.

V usage is TRBV7-8 and J usage is TRBJ2-7; TRBD2 might be the D (5 bases). The CDR3 loop spans 14 amino acids. Germline V gene lookup returns CDR1 SGHVS and CDR2 FQNEAQ. The V end lost 1 base, the J end lost 7 bases, and 14 bases lay between the germline ends. The CDR3 loop reads CASSLGAGVVEQYF. The CDR3 nucleotides read TGTGCCAGCAGCTTAGGGGCGGGTGTCGTGGAGCAGTACTTC.